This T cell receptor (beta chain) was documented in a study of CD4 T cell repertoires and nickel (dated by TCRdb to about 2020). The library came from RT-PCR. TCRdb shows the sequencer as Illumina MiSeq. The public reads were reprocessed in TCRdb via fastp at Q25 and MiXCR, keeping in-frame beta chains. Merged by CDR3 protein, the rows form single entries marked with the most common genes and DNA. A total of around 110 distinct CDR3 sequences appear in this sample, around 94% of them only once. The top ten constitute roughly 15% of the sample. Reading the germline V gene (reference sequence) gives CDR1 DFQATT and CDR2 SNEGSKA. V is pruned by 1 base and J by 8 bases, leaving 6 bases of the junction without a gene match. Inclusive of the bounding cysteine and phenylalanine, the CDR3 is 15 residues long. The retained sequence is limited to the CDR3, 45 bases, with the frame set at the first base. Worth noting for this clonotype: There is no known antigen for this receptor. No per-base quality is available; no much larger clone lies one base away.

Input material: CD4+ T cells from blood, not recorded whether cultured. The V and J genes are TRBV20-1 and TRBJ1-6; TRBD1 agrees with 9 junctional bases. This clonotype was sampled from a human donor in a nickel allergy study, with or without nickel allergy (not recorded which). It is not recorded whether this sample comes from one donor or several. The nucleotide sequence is TGCAGTGCTAGAGGTGACAGGGGGGGGGATTCACCCCTCCACTTT. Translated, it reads CSARGDRGGDSPLHF.